These T cell receptor beta chains were read from a single sample in a study of blood T cells in healthy people across ages. TCRdb passed the 5' RACE reads through MiXCR, listing each CDR3 protein once. In the table there are 700,000 to 950,000 distinct CDR3 sequences, about 62% of which are singletons. The material sequenced was blood. Receptor source: a man aged 30 to 39 in good health. The CDR3 runs from the conserved cysteine through the conserved F or W. A D gene is named only where the DNA matches it firmly. For some rows the clone size is stated as once, few or many, or as a class when expanded; others skip it.

clone_size,d_call,j_call,v_call,cdr3_nt,cdr3_aa
few,.,TRBJ2-7,TRBV27,TGTGCCAGCAGATACACACGGGACGGAGCGTACGAGCAGTACTTC,CASRYTRDGAYEQYF
once,TRBD1,TRBJ2-7,TRBV4-2,TGTGCCAGCAGCCAAGCCCTAGGACAGGGTTTCGAGCAGTACTTC,CASSQALGQGFEQYF
once,.,TRBJ2-1,TRBV20-1,TGCAGTGCTAGAGATAGGGTTGGGGGCGGCCATGAGCAGTTCTTC,CSARDRVGGGHEQFF
.,.,TRBJ2-7,TRBV28,TGTGCCAGCAGACACGCTACGGTTTCGGGGAACGAGCAGTACTTC,CASRHATVSGNEQYF
few,.,TRBJ2-3,TRBV4-1,TGCGCCAGCAGCCAAGATGGCACCGGGGCGTCCATGGATACGCAGTATTTT,CASSQDGTGASMDTQYF
few,TRBD1,TRBJ1-5,TRBV7-2,TGTGCCAGCAGCTTAGGGGGGACAGGGACGGATCAGCCCCAGCATTTT,CASSLGGTGTDQPQHF
.,TRBD2,TRBJ2-7,TRBV4-1,TGCGCCAGCAGCCCGGTCGCGGGAGTACCCTACGAGCAGTACTTC,CASSPVAGVPYEQYF
.,TRBD1,TRBJ2-7,TRBV28,TGTGCCAGCAGTCGCCTCGAAGGGGGCCGGTACGAGCAGTACTTC,CASSRLEGGRYEQYF
.,.,TRBJ2-3,TRBV4-2,TGTGCCAGCAGCCAAGATACGTCGGGTACGCAGTATTTT,CASSQDTSGTQYF
.,.,TRBJ2-5,TRBV6-5,TGTGCCAGCAGTTTCTCTAGGACAGCACAAGAGACCCAGTACTTC,CASSFSRTAQETQYF
.,TRBD2,TRBJ2-7,TRBV2,TGTGCCAGCGGACTAGCAGCCTATTCCTACGAGCAGTACTTC,CASGLAAYSYEQYF
.,.,TRBJ2-5,TRBV11-2,TGTGCCAGCAGCTTTATAGCGGCTATCGAGACCCAGTACTTC,CASSFIAAIETQYF
few,.,TRBJ2-5,TRBV25-1,TGTGCCAGCAGTGAGTTACACCGTGTCGGGGGAGGAGAGACCCAGTACTTC,CASSELHRVGGGETQYF
.,.,TRBJ2-4,TRBV27,TGTGCCAGCAGTTTGTCTCGGGGGGCCAAAAACATTCAGTACTTC,CASSLSRGAKNIQYF
.,.,TRBJ2-5,TRBV4-2,TGTGCCAGCAGCTCCATCCAGGGGAGATTAGAGACCCAGTACTTC,CASSSIQGRLETQYF
.,.,TRBJ1-5,TRBV7-2,TGTGCCAGCAGCTTAAGTGCTAGCGAAAATCAGCCCCAGCATTTT,CASSLSASENQPQHF
.,.,TRBJ1-4,TRBV9,TGTGCCAGCAGCCTTAGTGGTGAAAAACTGTTTTTT,CASSLSGEKLFF
few,.,TRBJ2-7,TRBV7-9,TGTGCCAGCAGCTTAGGTAGTATCCCCTACGAGCAGTACTTC,CASSLGSIPYEQYF
once,.,TRBJ2-3,TRBV7-3,TGTGCCAGCAGCCTATTTGGCGGAAGGCCGACAGATACGCAGTATTTT,CASSLFGGRPTDTQYF
.,TRBD1,TRBJ2-3,TRBV4-1,TGCGCCAGCAGCCACCCCCGGGACAGGGCCAGTCGTACGCAGTATTTT,CASSHPRDRASRTQYF
.,.,TRBJ2-7,TRBV5-1,TGCGCCAGCAGCTTGGCGGTCGGGAACTACGAGCAGTACTTC,CASSLAVGNYEQYF
.,TRBD1,TRBJ2-7,TRBV19,TGTGCCAGTAGTAAGAACAGGGGTCCCACCTACGAGCAGTACTTC,CASSKNRGPTYEQYF
.,TRBD2,TRBJ2-7,TRBV25-1,TGTGCCAGCAGTAAGAGGGACTACTCCGAGCAGTACTTC,CASSKRDYSEQYF
.,TRBD1,TRBJ1-1,TRBV12-3/TRBV12-4,TGTGCCAGCAGCCGGGACAGTGAACTCACTGAAGCTTTCTTT,CASSRDSELTEAFF